This paragraph covers one TCR beta chain sequence. Its antigen is unknown. This sample is part of a study of PD-1 blockade in mismatch repair-deficient tumors. Study-level points and caveats: Tumor-resident clones, often absent from pretreatment blood, expanded after pembrolizumab and then contracted.

Trimming removed 6 bases from V and 2 bases from J, with 15 bases in between. In germline, CDR1 is MNHEY, CDR2 SMNVEV (reference sequence). The CDR3 sequence is 15 residues long. This table comes from immunoSEQ multiplex PCR, and its TCRdb copy is limited to in-frame clones, with some not included. The table lists about 79,000 clones, 80% to 90% of them singletons, with around 5.1% in the top ten. The source material was peripheral blood, sampled 44 weeks after starting pembrolizumab. This TCR came from an adult with mismatch repair-deficient cancer. The V and J genes are TRBV27 and TRBJ2-3; tentative D call: TRBD1 (7 bases). The CDR3 is CASRPLRGDTDTQYF. Here the CDR3 DNA reads TGTGCCAGCAGACCGCTCAGGGGGGACACAGATACGCAGTATTTT.